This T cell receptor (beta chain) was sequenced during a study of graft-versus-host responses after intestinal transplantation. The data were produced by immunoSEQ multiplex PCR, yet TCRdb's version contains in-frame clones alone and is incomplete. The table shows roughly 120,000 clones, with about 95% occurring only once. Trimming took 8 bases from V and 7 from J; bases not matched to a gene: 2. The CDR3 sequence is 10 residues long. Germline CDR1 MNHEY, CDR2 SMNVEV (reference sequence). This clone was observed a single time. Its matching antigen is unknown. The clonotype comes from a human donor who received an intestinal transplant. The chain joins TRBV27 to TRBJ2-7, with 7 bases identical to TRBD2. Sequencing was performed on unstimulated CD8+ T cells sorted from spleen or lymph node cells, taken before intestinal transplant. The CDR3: CASGLEEQYF. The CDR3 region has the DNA TGTGCCAGCGGACTAGAAGAGCAGTACTTC.